The following is a T cell receptor (beta chain) sequence with its context. What it binds is not known. Coverage ceases 3 residues before the CDR3 finishes, and the germline J gene fills in the end. The data are from a study of T cells in women clearing cervical HPV infection. The wider study: Control women cleared a single incident HPV16 infection within 12 months.

General observations from the study: Effector/memory and HPV-specific T cells were not isolated, and association timing is unknown.

Libraries were prepared by immunoSEQ multiplex PCR; TCRdb keeps only in-frame clonotypes and omits some of them. This table holds some 14,000 clones. CDR1 and CDR2 (germline): SGHTA, FQGNSA. This CDR3 has 14 amino acids. This receptor was obtained from a woman aged 18 to 75 with a cervical HPV16 infection that either progressed to CIN3+ or cleared (not recorded which). Input material: blood buffy coat. The J gene is TRBJ1-2, the V gene TRBV7-2; perhaps TRBD1 as D (5 bases). The CDR3: CASRFDSLTDTYTF. CDR3 DNA, as far as it was read: TGTGCCAGCAGATTTGACTCCCTGACAGATACC.